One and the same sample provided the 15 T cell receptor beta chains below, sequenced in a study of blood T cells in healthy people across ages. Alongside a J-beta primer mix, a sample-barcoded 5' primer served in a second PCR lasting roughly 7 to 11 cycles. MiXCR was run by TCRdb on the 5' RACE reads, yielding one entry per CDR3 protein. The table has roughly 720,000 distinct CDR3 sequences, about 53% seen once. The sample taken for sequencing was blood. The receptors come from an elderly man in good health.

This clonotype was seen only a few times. The CDR3 sequence is CAISERDLPSYEQYF. DNA of the CDR3: TGTGCCATCAGTGAGAGGGACCTTCCATCCTACGAGCAGTACTTC. The chain has TRBV10-3 and TRBJ2-7; perhaps D is TRBD1 or TRBD2 (5 bases each). V lost 2 bases to trimming and J lost 1 base, with 12 bases between them. Germline assignment: CDR1 ENHRY and CDR2 SYGVKD. The CDR3 covers 15 residues.

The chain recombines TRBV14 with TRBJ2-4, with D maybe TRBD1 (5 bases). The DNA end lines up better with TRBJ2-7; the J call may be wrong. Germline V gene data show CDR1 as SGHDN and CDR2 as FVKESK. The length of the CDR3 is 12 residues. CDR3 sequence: CGTQARTYEQYF. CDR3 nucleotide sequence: TGTGGTACACAGGCGCGAACCTACGAGCAGTACTTC.

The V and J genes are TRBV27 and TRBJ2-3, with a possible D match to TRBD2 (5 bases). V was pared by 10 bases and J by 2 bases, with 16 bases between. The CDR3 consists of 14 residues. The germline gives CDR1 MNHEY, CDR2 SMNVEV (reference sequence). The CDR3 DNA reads TGTGCCACGAAACGGGGTGGGTTCACAGATACGCAGTATTTT. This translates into CATKRGGFTDTQYF.

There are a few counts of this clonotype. CDR3 nucleotides: TGTGCCAGCGGGGTTTCAACTAATGAAAAACTGTTTTTT. Amino acid sequence: CASGVSTNEKLFF. The chain has TRBV7-2 and TRBJ1-4, with D unresolved. Germline V gene lookup returns CDR1 SGHTA and CDR2 FQGNSA. CDR3 length: 13 residues. The V end was cut by 8 bases, the J end by 0 bases, with 7 bases between. The full variable domain, completed using reference TRBV7-2 and TRBJ1-4, is GAGVSQSPSNKVTEKGKDVELRCDPISGHTALYWYRQSLGQGLEFLIYFQGNSAPDKSGLPSDRFSAERTGGSVSTLTIQRTQQEDSAVYLCASGVSTNEKLFFGSGTQLSVL.

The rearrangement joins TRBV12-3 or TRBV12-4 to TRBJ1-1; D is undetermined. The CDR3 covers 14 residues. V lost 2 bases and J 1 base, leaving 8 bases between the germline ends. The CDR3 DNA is TGTGCCAGCAGTTTATTTACGGGGAACACTGAAGCTTTCTTT. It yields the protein CASSLFTGNTEAFF.

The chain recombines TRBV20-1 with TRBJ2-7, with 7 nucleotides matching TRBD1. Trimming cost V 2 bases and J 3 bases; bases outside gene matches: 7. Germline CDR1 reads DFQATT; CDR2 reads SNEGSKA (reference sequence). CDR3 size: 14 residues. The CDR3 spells CSARPNDRVYEQYF. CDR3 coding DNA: TGCAGTGCTAGACCTAATGACAGGGTCTACGAGCAGTACTTC.

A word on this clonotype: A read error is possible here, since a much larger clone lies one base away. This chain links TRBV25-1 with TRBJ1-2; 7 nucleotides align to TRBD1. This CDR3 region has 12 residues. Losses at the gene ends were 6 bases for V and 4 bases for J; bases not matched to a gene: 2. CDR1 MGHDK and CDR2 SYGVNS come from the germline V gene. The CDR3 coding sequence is TGTGCCAGCAGAGGGGACAGCTATGGCTACACCTTC. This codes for CASRGDSYGYTF.

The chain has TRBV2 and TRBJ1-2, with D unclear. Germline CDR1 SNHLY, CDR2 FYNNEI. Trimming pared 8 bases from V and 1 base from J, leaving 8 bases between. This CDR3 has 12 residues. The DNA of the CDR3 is TGTGCCAGCCGGGGTGATAACTATGGCTACACCTTC. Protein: CASRGDNYGYTF.

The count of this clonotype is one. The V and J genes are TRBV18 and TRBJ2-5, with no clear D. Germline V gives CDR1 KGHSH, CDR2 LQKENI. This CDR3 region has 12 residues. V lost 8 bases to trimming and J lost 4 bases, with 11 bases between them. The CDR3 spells CASPAKRETQYF. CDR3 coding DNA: TGTGCCAGCCCAGCTAAAAGAGAGACCCAGTACTTC.

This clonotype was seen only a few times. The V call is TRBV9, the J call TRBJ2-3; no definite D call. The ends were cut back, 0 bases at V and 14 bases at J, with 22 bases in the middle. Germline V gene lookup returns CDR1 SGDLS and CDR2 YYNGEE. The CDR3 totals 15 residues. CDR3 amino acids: CASSVVPETDGYAYF. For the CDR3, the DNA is TGTGCCAGCAGCGTAGTGCCAGAAACCGACGGATACGCGTATTTT. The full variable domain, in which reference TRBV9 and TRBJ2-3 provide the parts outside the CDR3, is DSGVTQTPKHLITATGQRVTLRCSPRSGDLSVYWYQQSLDQGLQFLIQYYNGEERAKGNILERFSAQQFPDLHSELNLSSLELGDSALYFCASSVVPETDGYAYFGPGTRLTVL.

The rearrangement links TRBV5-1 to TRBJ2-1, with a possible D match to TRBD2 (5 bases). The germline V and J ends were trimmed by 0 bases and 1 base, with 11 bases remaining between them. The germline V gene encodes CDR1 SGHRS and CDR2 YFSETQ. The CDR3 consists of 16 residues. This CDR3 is CASSLGTLLSYNEQFF. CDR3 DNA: TGCGCCAGCAGCTTGGGGACTCTACTATCCTACAATGAGCAGTTCTTC.

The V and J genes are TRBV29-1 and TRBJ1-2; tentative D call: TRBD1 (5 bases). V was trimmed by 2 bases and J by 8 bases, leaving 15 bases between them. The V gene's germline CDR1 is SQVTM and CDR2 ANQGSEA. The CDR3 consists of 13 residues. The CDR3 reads CSVERTGVYGYTF. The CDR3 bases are TGCAGCGTTGAACGGACGGGGGTGTACGGCTACACCTTC.

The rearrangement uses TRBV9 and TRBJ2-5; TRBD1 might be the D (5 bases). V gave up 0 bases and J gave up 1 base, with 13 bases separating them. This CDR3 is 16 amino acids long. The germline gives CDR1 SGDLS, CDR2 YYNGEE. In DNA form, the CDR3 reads TGTGCCAGCAGCGTAGCTCAGGGAATGGTCCAAGAGACCCAGTACTTC. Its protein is CASSVAQGMVQETQYF. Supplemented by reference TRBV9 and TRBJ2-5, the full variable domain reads DSGVTQTPKHLITATGQRVTLRCSPRSGDLSVYWYQQSLDQGLQFLIQYYNGEERAKGNILERFSAQQFPDLHSELNLSSLELGDSALYFCASSVAQGMVQETQYFGPGTRLLVL.

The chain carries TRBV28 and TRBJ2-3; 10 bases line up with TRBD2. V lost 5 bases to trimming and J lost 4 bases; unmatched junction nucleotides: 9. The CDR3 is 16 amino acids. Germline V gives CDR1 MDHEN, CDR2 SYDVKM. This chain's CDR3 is CASSPWTSGDADTQYF. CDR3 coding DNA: TGTGCCAGCAGTCCGTGGACTAGCGGAGACGCAGATACGCAGTATTTT. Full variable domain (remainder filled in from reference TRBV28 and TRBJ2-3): DVKVTQSSRYLVKRTGEKVFLECVQDMDHENMFWYRQDPGLGLRLIYFSYDVKMKEKGDIPEGYSVSREKKERFSLILESASTNQTSMYLCASSPWTSGDADTQYFGPGTRLTVL.

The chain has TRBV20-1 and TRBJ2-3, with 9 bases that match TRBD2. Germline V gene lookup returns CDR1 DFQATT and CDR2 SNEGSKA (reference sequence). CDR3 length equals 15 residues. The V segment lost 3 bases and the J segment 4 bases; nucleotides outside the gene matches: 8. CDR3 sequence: CSARYRGLASDTQYF. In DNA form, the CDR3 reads TGCAGTGCTAGGTATCGGGGACTAGCATCAGATACGCAGTATTTT.